The rows below give T cell receptor beta chains drawn from one sample of a study of blood T cell repertoires in COVID-19. Sequencing used immunoSEQ multiplex PCR; TCRdb keeps in-frame clones, though not all of them. This sample has a few hundred thousand clones; over 75% occur once, and the top ten carry more than 4%. Sequenced material: PBMCs or T cells enriched from blood (not recorded which). Every receptor here comes from a woman in her twenties or thirties who had recovered from COVID-19. Each CDR3 is given with its conserved first and last residue. The order of the fields is V gene, clone size, D gene, J gene, CDR3 protein, CDR3 DNA. The D gene is left open where the match is weak. Where a row states a size, it is once, few, many or the class of an expanded clone; other rows omit it.

v_call: TRBV18; clone_size: NA; d_call: NA; j_call: TRBJ1-1; cdr3_aa: CASSPPRGMNTEAFF; cdr3_nt: TGTGCCAGCTCACCACCCCGGGGAATGAACACTGAAGCTTTCTTT
v_call: TRBV11-2; clone_size: NA; d_call: TRBD1; j_call: TRBJ1-1; cdr3_aa: CASSRQGGNTEAFF; cdr3_nt: TGTGCCAGCAGCCGACAGGGGGGCAACACTGAAGCTTTCTTT
v_call: TRBV15; clone_size: NA; d_call: TRBD1; j_call: TRBJ2-1; cdr3_aa: CATSREWDNRGEQFF; cdr3_nt: TGTGCCACCAGCAGAGAATGGGACAACAGGGGTGAGCAGTTCTTC
v_call: TRBV28; clone_size: NA; d_call: NA; j_call: TRBJ1-3; cdr3_aa: CASSSGSNRGNTIYF; cdr3_nt: TGTGCCAGCAGTTCAGGGTCTAATCGTGGAAACACCATATATTTT
v_call: TRBV5-1; clone_size: NA; d_call: TRBD1; j_call: TRBJ1-6; cdr3_aa: CASRTDRNNSPLHF; cdr3_nt: TGCGCCAGCAGGACGGACAGGAATAATTCACCCCTCCACTTT
v_call: TRBV19; clone_size: NA; d_call: NA; j_call: TRBJ1-5; cdr3_aa: CASKSPTGFNQPQHF; cdr3_nt: TGTGCCAGTAAATCTCCTACAGGTTTCAATCAGCCCCAGCATTTT
v_call: TRBV7-2; clone_size: NA; d_call: TRBD2; j_call: TRBJ2-3; cdr3_aa: CASSLGKLATLVDTQYF; cdr3_nt: TGTGCCAGCAGCTTAGGGAAACTAGCGACCCTCGTCGATACGCAGTATTTT
v_call: TRBV10-3; clone_size: NA; d_call: TRBD1; j_call: TRBJ1-1; cdr3_aa: CAIKGSTGGEAFF; cdr3_nt: TGTGCCATCAAGGGATCGACAGGGGGTGAAGCTTTCTTT
v_call: TRBV6-5; clone_size: NA; d_call: TRBD1; j_call: TRBJ1-5; cdr3_aa: CASRTGGWNQPQHF; cdr3_nt: TGTGCCAGCAGAACAGGGGGCTGGAATCAGCCCCAGCATTTT
v_call: TRBV5-8; clone_size: NA; d_call: NA; j_call: TRBJ2-7; cdr3_aa: CASSLRTLSYEQYF; cdr3_nt: TGTGCCAGCAGCTTGAGGACACTGAGCTACGAGCAGTACTTC
v_call: TRBV19; clone_size: NA; d_call: TRBD1; j_call: TRBJ1-5; cdr3_aa: CASSLRGRNQPQHF; cdr3_nt: TGTGCCAGTAGTTTAAGGGGGCGCAATCAGCCCCAGCATTTT
v_call: TRBV12-3/TRBV12-4; clone_size: NA; d_call: NA; j_call: TRBJ1-1; cdr3_aa: CASSSGKNTEAFF; cdr3_nt: TGTGCCAGCAGTAGCGGGAAGAACACTGAAGCTTTCTTT
v_call: TRBV3-1/TRBV3-2; clone_size: NA; d_call: TRBD2; j_call: TRBJ2-5; cdr3_aa: CASSRLGLAGGETQYF; cdr3_nt: TGTGCCAGCAGCCGCCTTGGACTAGCGGGAGGTGAAACCCAGTACTTC
v_call: TRBV7-9; clone_size: NA; d_call: TRBD1; j_call: TRBJ2-7; cdr3_aa: CASSWTGAAYEQYF; cdr3_nt: TGTGCCAGCAGTTGGACAGGGGCTGCCTACGAGCAGTACTTC
v_call: TRBV28; clone_size: few; d_call: NA; j_call: TRBJ1-5; cdr3_aa: CASSFYLRVGQQPQHF; cdr3_nt: TGTGCCAGCAGTTTTTATCTGAGGGTGGGACAACAGCCCCAGCATTTT
v_call: TRBV7-6; clone_size: few; d_call: TRBD1; j_call: TRBJ2-7; cdr3_aa: CASSLGTGAIEQYF; cdr3_nt: TGTGCCAGCAGCTTAGGGACAGGCGCGATCGAGCAGTACTTC
v_call: TRBV12-3/TRBV12-4; clone_size: NA; d_call: NA; j_call: TRBJ1-2; cdr3_aa: CASSLAQGSGYTF; cdr3_nt: TGTGCCAGCAGTTTAGCCCAGGGGTCTGGCTACACCTTC
v_call: TRBV2; clone_size: NA; d_call: TRBD1; j_call: TRBJ1-1; cdr3_aa: CASRPGQGRTEAFF; cdr3_nt: TGTGCCAGCAGGCCCGGACAGGGTAGAACTGAAGCTTTCTTT
v_call: TRBV15; clone_size: once; d_call: TRBD2; j_call: TRBJ2-7; cdr3_aa: CATSRDRTSVKWEQYF; cdr3_nt: TGTGCCACCAGCAGAGATAGGACTAGCGTTAAGTGGGAGCAGTACTTC
v_call: TRBV30; clone_size: NA; d_call: NA; j_call: TRBJ1-3; cdr3_aa: CAWSVRGANTIYF; cdr3_nt: TGTGCCTGGAGTGTACGGGGTGCCAACACCATATATTTT
v_call: TRBV6-2/TRBV6-3; clone_size: NA; d_call: TRBD1; j_call: TRBJ2-6; cdr3_aa: CASSLNRDRPFSGANVLTF; cdr3_nt: TGTGCCAGCAGTTTAAACCGGGACAGACCGTTCTCTGGGGCCAACGTCCTGACTTTC
v_call: TRBV27; clone_size: NA; d_call: NA; j_call: TRBJ2-7; cdr3_aa: CASSLDSSYEQYF; cdr3_nt: TGTGCCAGCAGCCTAGACAGCTCCTACGAGCAGTACTTC
v_call: TRBV7-9; clone_size: NA; d_call: NA; j_call: TRBJ1-3; cdr3_aa: CASSPAGVGNTIYF; cdr3_nt: TGTGCCAGCAGCCCAGCGGGGGTTGGAAACACCATATATTTT
v_call: TRBV24-1; clone_size: NA; d_call: TRBD2; j_call: TRBJ2-1; cdr3_aa: CATSDTLAGRYNEQFF; cdr3_nt: TGTGCCACCAGTGACACTCTAGCGGGTAGATACAATGAGCAGTTCTTC
v_call: TRBV13; clone_size: once; d_call: TRBD1; j_call: TRBJ1-4; cdr3_aa: CASSLLSGGGEKLFF; cdr3_nt: TGTGCCAGCAGCTTGCTTTCAGGGGGAGGTGAAAAACTGTTTTTT
v_call: TRBV3-1/TRBV3-2; clone_size: NA; d_call: NA; j_call: TRBJ2-6; cdr3_aa: CASSQKWRPTSSGANVLTF; cdr3_nt: TGTGCCAGCAGCCAAAAATGGCGGCCGACTAGTTCTGGGGCCAACGTCCTGACTTTC
v_call: TRBV24-1; clone_size: NA; d_call: NA; j_call: TRBJ1-4; cdr3_aa: CATSASGYNEKLFF; cdr3_nt: TGTGCCACCAGTGCATCAGGTTATAATGAAAAACTGTTTTTT
v_call: TRBV12-3/TRBV12-4; clone_size: few; d_call: NA; j_call: TRBJ2-1; cdr3_aa: CASRRESEQFF; cdr3_nt: TGTGCCAGCAGACGCGAGAGTGAGCAGTTCTTC
v_call: TRBV13; clone_size: NA; d_call: NA; j_call: TRBJ1-1; cdr3_aa: CASSSPVRSRTEAFF; cdr3_nt: TGTGCCAGCAGCTCCCCCGTTAGGTCGAGGACTGAAGCTTTCTTT
v_call: TRBV23-1; clone_size: NA; d_call: TRBD1; j_call: TRBJ2-7; cdr3_aa: CASSQSPDRVDEQYF; cdr3_nt: TGCGCCAGCAGTCAATCGCCAGACAGGGTAGACGAGCAGTACTTC
v_call: TRBV7-2; clone_size: NA; d_call: TRBD1; j_call: TRBJ1-1; cdr3_aa: CASSIRDRAQNTEAFF; cdr3_nt: TGTGCCAGCAGCATCAGGGACAGGGCCCAGAACACTGAAGCTTTCTTT
v_call: TRBV28; clone_size: NA; d_call: NA; j_call: TRBJ2-5; cdr3_aa: CASSLRAGGTETQYF; cdr3_nt: TGTGCCAGCAGTTTAAGGGCAGGGGGGACGGAGACCCAGTACTTC
v_call: TRBV7-9; clone_size: NA; d_call: NA; j_call: TRBJ1-4; cdr3_aa: CASSSPGGRSEKLFF; cdr3_nt: TGTGCCAGCAGCTCCCCTGGGGGCCGCTCCGAAAAACTGTTTTTT
v_call: TRBV2; clone_size: NA; d_call: NA; j_call: TRBJ2-3; cdr3_aa: CASSFDRAGTDTQYF; cdr3_nt: TGTGCCAGCAGTTTCGACAGAGCTGGCACAGATACGCAGTATTTT
v_call: TRBV5-1; clone_size: NA; d_call: NA; j_call: TRBJ2-4; cdr3_aa: CASSLVPGDINIQYF; cdr3_nt: TGCGCCAGCAGCTTGGTTCCAGGGGATATAAACATTCAGTACTTC
v_call: TRBV15; clone_size: NA; d_call: TRBD2; j_call: TRBJ2-7; cdr3_aa: CATSRGLAVYEQYF; cdr3_nt: TGTGCCACCAGCAGAGGACTAGCGGTATACGAGCAGTACTTC
v_call: TRBV11-2; clone_size: once; d_call: NA; j_call: TRBJ1-2; cdr3_aa: CASSFSGTNYGYTF; cdr3_nt: TGTGCCAGCAGCTTTTCAGGGACAAACTATGGCTACACCTTC
v_call: TRBV25-1; clone_size: NA; d_call: TRBD1; j_call: TRBJ2-7; cdr3_aa: CASSDRQGFDEQYF; cdr3_nt: TGTGCCAGCAGTGACCGACAGGGTTTTGACGAGCAGTACTTC
v_call: TRBV4-2; clone_size: NA; d_call: TRBD2; j_call: TRBJ2-7; cdr3_aa: CASSQVASGSYEQYF; cdr3_nt: TGTGCCAGCAGCCAAGTGGCTAGCGGGAGCTACGAGCAGTACTTC
v_call: TRBV6-6; clone_size: NA; d_call: TRBD2; j_call: TRBJ2-7; cdr3_aa: CASSSSGREQYF; cdr3_nt: TGTGCCAGCAGCTCTAGCGGGCGTGAGCAGTACTTC
v_call: TRBV4-1; clone_size: NA; d_call: NA; j_call: TRBJ1-2; cdr3_aa: CASSQDRGRGYTF; cdr3_nt: TGCGCCAGCAGCCAAGATCGGGGTAGGGGCTACACCTTC